These 21 T cell receptor beta chains originate from one sample sequenced in a study of T-cell reconstitution after alpha-beta-depleted transplantation in children. Molecular barcoding with unique molecular identifiers was used for the TCRbeta library. TCRdb used MiXCR to reprocess the PCR reads, holding one entry per CDR3 protein. Among approximately 340,000 distinct CDR3 sequences listed, 10% were seen once. The input for sequencing was PBMCs from the stem cell graft donor, taken from the stem cell graft. These TCRs come from a human donor who donated a stem cell graft to a child with acute lymphoblastic leukemia.

The V gene is TRBV7-2, the J gene TRBJ2-7, with TRBD1 matching over 8 bases. V was pared by 5 bases and J by 2 bases, with 5 bases of the junction left unmatched. Per germline, CDR1 SGHTA and CDR2 FQGNSA. The CDR3 extends over 14 amino acids. As DNA, the CDR3 is TGTGCCAGCAGCCCTCGGACAGGGCCCTACGAGCAGTACTTC. Encoded protein: CASSPRTGPYEQYF.

In its sample, this clonotype was seen a few times. The V gene is TRBV5-1, the J gene TRBJ2-7; the match to TRBD1 covers 9 bases. Germline V gene sequence: CDR1 SGHRS, CDR2 YFSETQ. Trimming removed 3 bases from V and 5 bases from J; junction bases left unmatched: 9. This CDR3 has 15 residues. DNA for the CDR3: TGCGCCAGCAGCTCGTTGGACAGGGGCTATAACGAGCAGTACTTC. Translated, it gives CASSSLDRGYNEQYF.

The rearrangement joins TRBV12-3 or TRBV12-4 to TRBJ2-3; D might be TRBD1 or TRBD2, each matching 6 bases. Trimming shortened V by 5 bases and J by 0 bases, and 27 bases separated the two germline ends. This CDR3 region has 20 residues. The chain's CDR3 is CASSHEGRRGSLTSTDTQYF. The CDR3 DNA reads as TGTGCCAGCAGTCATGAGGGACGGAGGGGGAGCTTAACTAGCACAGATACGCAGTATTTT.

The genes are TRBV4-3 and TRBJ2-1; D not resolved. In germline, CDR1 is LGHNA, CDR2 YSLEER. Between the trimmed V and J ends, which lost 0 bases and 1 base, there was a span of 7 bases. CDR3 length equals 15 residues. CDR3: CASSQDPQSYNEQFF. Here the CDR3 DNA reads TGCGCCAGCAGCCAAGACCCCCAGTCCTACAATGAGCAGTTCTTC.

This clonotype occurred a few times. The rearrangement uses TRBV6-2 or TRBV6-3 and TRBJ2-7; 8 bases match TRBD2. Germline assignment: CDR1 MNHEY and CDR2 SVGEGT. V dropped 7 bases and J dropped 2; count of bases not matched to a gene: 4. The CDR3 contains 13 residues. CDR3 loop: CASIGLAPYEQYF. The CDR3 DNA sequence: TGTGCCAGCATTGGACTAGCCCCCTACGAGCAGTACTTC.

The chain has TRBV5-5 and TRBJ2-2; 11 bases map to TRBD2. Unmatched junction bases numbered 12, after V lost 3 bases and J lost 5 bases. The CDR3 runs 18 residues. CDR1 is SGHKS, CDR2 YYEKEE, per germline (reference sequence). The CDR3 sequence is CASSSYLTSGMVTGELFF. The CDR3 DNA sequence: TGTGCCAGCAGCTCATACCTGACTAGCGGGATGGTAACCGGGGAGCTGTTTTTT.

This clonotype showed up just a few times. The chain employs TRBV20-1 and TRBJ1-1, with 7 nucleotides matching TRBD1. Per the germline V gene, CDR1 is DFQATT and CDR2 is SNEGSKA (reference sequence). After removal of 5 bases from V and 1 base from J, the junction contained 10 bases not matched to a gene. This CDR3 region has 15 residues. The CDR3 DNA follows: TGCAGTGCTCCGGACCCCGGGACAGCGAACACTGAAGCTTTCTTT. It yields the protein CSAPDPGTANTEAFF.

This clonotype has more than one count but fewer than ten. The chain uses TRBV6-1 and TRBJ2-7, with D perhaps matching TRBD1 (5 bases). The CDR3 contains 14 residues. CDR1 is MNHNS, CDR2 SASEGT, per germline. Trimming took 10 bases from V and 3 from J, leaving 19 bases between them. DNA for the CDR3: TGTGCCACCAGACCCCAGGGTACTCGCTACGAGCAGTACTTC. This gives the protein CATRPQGTRYEQYF.

Ten or more counts support this clonotype. The chain recombines TRBV10-3 with TRBJ2-5, with D perhaps matching TRBD2 (6 bases). Per the germline V gene, CDR1 is ENHRY and CDR2 is SYGVKD. This CDR3 region has 13 residues. V dropped 4 bases and J dropped 2 bases, with 8 bases sitting between them. In DNA form, the CDR3 reads TGTGCCATCAGTGCTAGCGAGCAAGAGACCCAGTACTTC. This codes for CAISASEQETQYF.

Many counts were recorded for this clonotype. This chain links TRBV4-2 with TRBJ2-5; D remains unclear. The CDR3 extends over 13 amino acids. Deletions cut 0 bases from V and 2 bases from J, with 4 bases between. In germline, CDR1 is LGHNA, CDR2 YNFKEQ. The CDR3 spells CASSQDRQETQYF. CDR3 coding DNA: TGTGCCAGCAGCCAAGATAGACAAGAGACCCAGTACTTC.

The chain links TRBV25-1 to TRBJ2-1, with TRBD2 matching 9 bases. Trimming cost V 2 bases and J 8 bases; bases outside gene matches: 7. The CDR3 extends over 15 amino acids. In germline, CDR1 is MGHDK, CDR2 SYGVNS. CDR3 sequence: CASSERRIAGDEQFF. In nucleotides, the CDR3 is TGTGCCAGCAGTGAAAGGAGAATAGCGGGAGATGAGCAGTTCTTC.

The rearrangement uses TRBV4-1 and TRBJ1-4; a possible D gene is TRBD1 (5 bases). V lost 2 bases to trimming and J lost 6 bases, with 16 bases between them. This CDR3 is built from 16 residues. The germline V gene encodes CDR1 MGHRA and CDR2 YSYEKL. The chain's CDR3 is CASSQLAGTADEKLFF. The CDR3 DNA follows: TGCGCCAGCAGCCAACTTGCCGGGACCGCCGATGAAAAACTGTTTTTT.

The chain has TRBV29-1 and TRBJ2-1; 10 bases align to TRBD2. CDR1 SQVTM and CDR2 ANQGSEA come from the germline V gene. Trimming cost V 0 bases and J 2 bases; bases outside gene matches: 7. The CDR3 totals 17 residues. The CDR3 nucleotides read TGCAGCGTTGAAGATATGTCTAGCGGGAGAACCTACAATGAGCAGTTCTTC. The encoded protein is CSVEDMSSGRTYNEQFF.

The chain links TRBV7-2 to TRBJ2-1, with D possibly being TRBD2 (5 bases). The V end was cut by 7 bases, the J end by 0 bases, with 16 bases between. Germline V CDR1 and CDR2: SGHTA, FQGNSA. The CDR3 is 16 residues long. The CDR3 sequence is CASTLTSGSSYNEQFF. Written as DNA, the CDR3 is TGTGCCAGCACCTTGACCAGCGGTAGCTCCTACAATGAGCAGTTCTTC.

This clonotype has only a few counts. The V call is TRBV5-1, the J call TRBJ2-7, with D possibly being TRBD1 (6 bases). Germline V gene sequence: CDR1 SGHRS, CDR2 YFSETQ. The ends were cut back, 8 bases at V and 2 bases at J, with 20 bases in the middle. The CDR3 sequence is 15 residues long. The CDR3 loop is CARDEAGEKTYEQYF. For the CDR3, the DNA is TGCGCCAGGGACGAGGCAGGGGAAAAGACCTACGAGCAGTACTTC.

V usage is TRBV20-1 and J usage is TRBJ1-4; no clear D gene. V was cut by 4 bases and J by 7 bases, with 16 bases left in between. This CDR3 is built from 14 residues. Germline V gives CDR1 DFQATT, CDR2 SNEGSKA (reference sequence). CDR3 DNA: TGCAGTGCTATGTCGGACCGGTGGGGTGAAAAACTGTTTTTT. It translates to CSAMSDRWGEKLFF.

This chain links TRBV27 with TRBJ2-7, with TRBD2 as a possible D gene (6 bases). Looked up from germline, CDR1 is MNHEY and CDR2 is SMNVEV (reference sequence). CDR3 length: 14 amino acids. Trimming took off 6 bases at V and 7 bases at J, with 19 bases between the two ends. The CDR3: CASSLLPGVWEQYF. In DNA, the CDR3 is TGTGCCAGCAGCCTCCTCCCGGGGGTCTGGGAGCAGTACTTC.

V is TRBV7-9 and J is TRBJ2-5; D remains unclear. The CDR3 extends over 16 amino acids. Germline CDR1 and CDR2: SEHNR and FQNEAQ (reference sequence). Deletions cut 6 bases from V and 2 bases from J, with 19 bases between. The CDR3 region is CASSPPKAAPQETQYF. DNA of the CDR3: TGTGCCAGCAGTCCACCTAAGGCCGCACCTCAAGAGACCCAGTACTTC.

The V call is TRBV4-1, the J call TRBJ2-7; 9 bases align to TRBD1. CDR3 length: 19 residues. V was clipped by 4 bases and J by 3 bases; unmatched bases: 19. The germline V gene has CDR1 MGHRA and CDR2 YSYEKL. CDR3 amino acids: CASSPLGRATLDRGYEQYF. As DNA, the CDR3 is TGCGCCAGCAGCCCCCTGGGGCGTGCGACCTTGGACAGGGGCTACGAGCAGTACTTC.

This chain uses TRBV15 with TRBJ2-7; 13 bases line up with TRBD2. V shed 2 bases, J shed 1 base, and the junction held 2 bases outside the gene matches. This CDR3 is built from 16 residues. The germline V gene has CDR1 LNHNV and CDR2 YYDKDF (reference sequence). This CDR3 reads CATSRKGLAGSYEQYF. CDR3 coding DNA: TGTGCCACCAGCAGAAAGGGACTAGCGGGGTCCTACGAGCAGTACTTC. The whole variable domain, filled in from reference TRBV15 and TRBJ2-7, reads DAMVIQNPRYQVTQFGKPVTLSCSQTLNHNVMYWYQQKSSQAPKLLFHYYDKDFNNEADTPDNFQSRRPNTSFCFLDIRSPGLGDTAMYLCATSRKGLAGSYEQYFGPGTRLTVT.

The chain joins TRBV28 to TRBJ2-1, with TRBD2 matching over 10 bases. After removal of 5 bases from V and 8 bases from J, the junction contained 9 bases not matched to a gene. This CDR3 is 15 amino acids long. CDR1 and CDR2 from the germline V gene are MDHEN and SYDVKM. The CDR3 loop is CASSRALGLADEQFF. In nucleotides, the CDR3 is TGTGCCAGCAGTCGAGCACTCGGACTAGCGGATGAGCAGTTCTTC.